The present T cell receptor (beta chain) was sequenced within a study of T-cell reconstitution after alpha-beta-depleted transplantation in children. Preparation of the TCRbeta library involved a method that used unique molecular identifiers. TCRdb re-called the PCR reads with MiXCR, one entry per CDR3 protein. The top ten clones hold 2% to 2.5% of a sample with approximately 500,000 distinct CDR3 sequences, more than 9% of them seen once. This clonotype was seen repeatedly, ten times or more. The receptor's source is a child younger than 10 with inherited bone marrow failure, due to receive a stem cell transplant. This sample comprised PBMCs, obtained before TCRalphabeta/CD19-depleted stem cell transplant.

CDR3 sequence: CASSLGAYRGINEKLFF. The CDR3 bases are TGTGCCAGCAGCTTAGGGGCCTACAGGGGAATTAATGAAAAACTGTTTTTT. The chain has TRBV7-8 and TRBJ1-4; TRBD1 aligns across 7 bases. The germline V gene has CDR1 SGHVS and CDR2 FQNEAQ. J gave up 4 bases and V 1 base, and 9 bases lay outside the gene matches. The CDR3 contains 17 residues.